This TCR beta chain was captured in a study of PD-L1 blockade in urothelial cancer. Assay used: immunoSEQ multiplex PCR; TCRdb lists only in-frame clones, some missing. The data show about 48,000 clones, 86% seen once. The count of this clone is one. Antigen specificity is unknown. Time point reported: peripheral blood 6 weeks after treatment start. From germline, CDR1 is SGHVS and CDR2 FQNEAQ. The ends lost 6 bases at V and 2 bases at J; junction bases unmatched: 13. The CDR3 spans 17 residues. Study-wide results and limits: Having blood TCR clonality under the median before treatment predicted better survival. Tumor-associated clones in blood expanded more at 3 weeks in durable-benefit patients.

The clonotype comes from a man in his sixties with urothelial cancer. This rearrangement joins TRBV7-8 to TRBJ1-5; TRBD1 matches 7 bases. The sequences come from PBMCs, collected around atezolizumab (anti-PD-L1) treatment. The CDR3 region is CASSLARAGQRNQPQHF. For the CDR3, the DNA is TGTGCCAGCAGTCTAGCGAGGGCGGGACAGCGCAATCAGCCCCAGCATTTT.